This TCR beta chain was retrieved from a study of CD4 T cells in relation to SARS-CoV-2 and coronaviruses. The CDR3 sequence is 17 residues long. The germline gives CDR1 MNHEY, CDR2 SMNVEV (reference sequence). V lost 5 bases and J lost 6; bases outside the gene matches: 15. This table comes from immunoSEQ multiplex PCR, and its TCRdb copy is limited to in-frame clones, with some not included. In the table there are some 20,000 clones, more than 70% of which are singletons. In the case of this clone: The antigen is undetermined.

Unexposed donor CD4+ T cells date from 2011-2018, before the COVID-19 pandemic. The cells were cultured for about ten days before CD4+ T cells were isolated. The chain uses TRBV27 and TRBJ2-3; 9 bases are a match to TRBD1. The sample was CD4+ T cells from PBMCs, cultured in vitro. The sequence was collected from a human donor in good health. The CDR3 DNA sequence: TGTGCCAGCAGTCTCCAAACCGGTGGACAGGGGCCGGATACGCAGTATTTT. Its protein product is CASSLQTGGQGPDTQYF.